The clone carrying this TCR beta chain was found a few times. The data stem from a study of blood T cells in healthy people across ages. Trimming took 1 base from V and 0 from J, leaving 4 bases between them. The germline V gene has CDR1 MGHDK and CDR2 SYGVNS. This CDR3 region has 13 residues. With a J-beta primer mix and a sample-barcoded 5' primer, a second PCR ran about 7 to 12 cycles. TCRdb recomputed calls from the 5' RACE reads with MiXCR, one row per CDR3 protein. The sample contains almost 550,000 distinct CDR3 sequences, 24% of which appear only once. These data were also reused for a study on T cells of mothers and their children.

This chain connects TRBV25-1 to TRBJ2-7; D gene unclear. The sequenced material came from blood. This receptor was identified in a boy between 10 and 17 years old in good health. The DNA for the CDR3 is TGTGCCAGCAGTGAATTCCCCTCCTACGAGCAGTACTTC. Protein sequence: CASSEFPSYEQYF.